This TCR beta chain was obtained from a study of OX40 agonist ivuxolimab in advanced cancers. The repertoire was sequenced with immunoSEQ multiplex PCR; TCRdb's copy has only in-frame clones and lacks some. The top ten clones hold about 7% of a sample with about 48,000 clones, around 90% of them seen once. Trimming stripped 0 bases from V and 3 bases from J, with 12 bases between. Germline CDR1 LNHDA, CDR2 SQIVND (reference sequence). This CDR3 region has 15 residues. The sequencing here drew on CD4+ or CD8+ T cells sorted from blood, taken in a trial of the OX40 agonist ivuxolimab. This sequence originates from an adult with an advanced solid tumor such as melanoma, head and neck, liver or kidney cancer. This chain links TRBV19 with TRBJ2-7; D might be TRBD2 (5 bases). The CDR3 nucleotides are TGTGCCAGTAGTATAGATCTAGCTAGCTACTACGAGCAGTACTTC. Amino acids: CASSIDLASYYEQYF. The full variable domain, in which reference TRBV19 and TRBJ2-7 provide the parts outside the CDR3, is DGGITQSPKYLFRKEGQNVTLSCEQNLNHDAMYWYRQDPGQGLRLIYYSQIVNDFQKGDIAEGYSVSREKKESFPLTVTSAQKNPTAFYLCASSIDLASYYEQYFGPGTRLTVT.